Sequencing of this TCR beta chain was carried out in a study of blood T cell repertoires in COVID-19. Deletions cut 7 bases from V and 6 bases from J, with 12 bases between. Germline lookup yields CDR1 LNHNV and CDR2 YYDKDF (reference sequence). There are 13 residues in the CDR3. Generated by immunoSEQ multiplex PCR, the TCRdb table keeps only in-frame clones and is missing some. This repertoire shows about 240,000 clones, about four fifths found once; its top ten account for 3.4%. What was sequenced was peripheral blood. V is TRBV15 and J is TRBJ2-2, with D unresolved. The source is a woman younger than 35 with acute or convalescent COVID-19. The CDR3 DNA follows: TGTGCCACCACCGTTGTAAGCGCCGGGGAGCTGTTTTTT. Translated: CATTVVSAGELFF.